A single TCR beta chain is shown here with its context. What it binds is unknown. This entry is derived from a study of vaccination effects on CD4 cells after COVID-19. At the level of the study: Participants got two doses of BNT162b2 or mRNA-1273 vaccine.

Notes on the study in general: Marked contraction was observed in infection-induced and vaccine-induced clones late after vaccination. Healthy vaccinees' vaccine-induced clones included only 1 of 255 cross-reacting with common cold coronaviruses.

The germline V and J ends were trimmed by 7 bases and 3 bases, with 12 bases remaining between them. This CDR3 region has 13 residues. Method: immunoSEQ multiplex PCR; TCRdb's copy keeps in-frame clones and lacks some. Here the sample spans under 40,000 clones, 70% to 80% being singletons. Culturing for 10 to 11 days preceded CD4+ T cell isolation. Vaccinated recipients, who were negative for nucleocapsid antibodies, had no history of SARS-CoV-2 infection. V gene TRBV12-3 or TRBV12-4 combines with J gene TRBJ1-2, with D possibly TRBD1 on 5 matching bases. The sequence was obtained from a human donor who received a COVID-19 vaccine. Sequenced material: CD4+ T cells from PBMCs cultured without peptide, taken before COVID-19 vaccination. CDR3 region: CASTIRVDYGYTF. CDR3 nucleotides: TGTGCCAGCACCATCAGGGTGGACTATGGCTACACCTTC.